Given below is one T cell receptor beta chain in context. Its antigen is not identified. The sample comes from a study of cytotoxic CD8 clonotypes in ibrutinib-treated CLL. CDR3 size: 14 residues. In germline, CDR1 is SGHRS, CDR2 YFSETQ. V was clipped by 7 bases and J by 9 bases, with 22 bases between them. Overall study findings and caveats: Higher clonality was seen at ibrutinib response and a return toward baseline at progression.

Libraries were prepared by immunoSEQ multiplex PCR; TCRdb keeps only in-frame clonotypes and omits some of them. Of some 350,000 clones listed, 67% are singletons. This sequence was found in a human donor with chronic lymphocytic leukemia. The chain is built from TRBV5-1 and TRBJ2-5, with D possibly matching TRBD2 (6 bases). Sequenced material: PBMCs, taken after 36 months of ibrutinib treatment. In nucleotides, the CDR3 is TGCGCCAGCGCCGGGGACGGTCCCCCGGGGGCCCAGTACTTC. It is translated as CASAGDGPPGAQYF. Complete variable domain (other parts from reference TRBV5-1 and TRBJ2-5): KAGVTQTPRYLIKTRGQQVTLSCSPISGHRSVSWYQQTPGQGLQFLFEYFSETQRNKGNFPGRFSGRQFSNSRSEMNVSTLELGDSALYLCASAGDGPPGAQYFGPGTRLLVL.